This T cell receptor beta chain stems from a study of tumor and adjacent non-tumor tissue in lung cancer (dated by TCRdb to about 2018). The study in broad terms: The cohort included under 15 adenocarcinoma, a couple of squamous cell carcinoma and 1 small cell lung cancer patients. TCRbeta CDR3 sequencing was performed on about 29 paired specimens, with one tumor sample and one normal lung sample collected per patient. Sequencing produced about 130,000,000 productive TCRbeta reads in total, an average of about 4.2 million reads per sample. Bulk TCRbeta repertoires were compared between lung tumor tissue and matched distant non-tumor lung tissue obtained from 15 lung cancer patients. The approximately 15 enrolled patients, of whom some 10 were men and 5 were women, were aged about 30 to 85 years and were diagnosed with TNM stage I to III disease.

RNA was extracted from bulk unsorted tissue and checked for quality with a NanoDrop ND-1000 and an Agilent 2100. Distant non-tumor tissue taken more than 3 cm from the tumor edge was used as the normal lung sample. Donors were newly diagnosed lung cancer patients admitted for thoracic surgery in China between August and November 2014, without prior chemotherapy. The study excluded patients who had received radiotherapy or chemotherapy before or who had another cancer at the same time. Pieces of surgical tissue measuring roughly 1-2 cm3 were kept in RNAlater solution and stored at -80 degrees C until use. On the study overall, not on this receptor specifically: In normal lung, the top 100 clones accounted for a significantly larger cumulative share of the repertoire than in tumor tissue. Significantly higher TCR diversity (inverse Simpson) was observed in tumor tissue than in normal lung tissue (roughly 390 vs 170, P = 0.0075, Mann-Whitney U test). Only roughly 14 patients were in the cohort, and the authors stated that larger samples and more detailed clinical data are needed. The sequencing platform is not named in the methods, and unique molecular identifiers are not mentioned. Because peripheral blood was not sequenced, blood TCRbeta repertoires in the lung cancer patients of the study were not examined. TCR diversity was significantly higher in younger patients, and higher tumor TCR diversity was associated with shorter overall and disease-free survival.

On this clonotype: The antigen this receptor binds is unknown. The sample holds no much larger clone one base away, and base qualities are not on file.

The library was obtained by multiplex PCR. For sequencing, an Illumina HiSeq 2500 was employed. Following protocols modified from ARM-PCR, the researchers constructed TCRbeta libraries through three rounds of nested PCR with primers (Table S4). PCR products of 200-500 bp were gel-excised and purified with the QIAquick gel extraction kit before sequencing. On the authors' methods: Trimmomatic was used to clean the reads, FLASH was used to merge the reads into complete CDR3 sequences, and MiTCR was used to assign the reads to V(D)J germline segments. VDJtools was used to compute clonal diversity as the inverse Simpson's index. In-frame sequences lacking a premature stop codon were counted as productive reads. TCRdb applied fastp at Q25 and MiXCR to the public reads, then kept only in-frame beta chains. Every entry covers one CDR3 protein and lists the most common genes and DNA from its rows. For this entry, the V and J calls and clone size follow TCRdb and not the study's own pipeline. The sample records around 99,000 distinct CDR3 sequences, over 55% of which are singletons. Jointly, the top ten make up around 20% of the sample.

The germline V gene sets CDR1 to MGHRA and CDR2 to YSYEKL. The CDR3 contains 15 residues, cysteine and phenylalanine counted. Of all the DNA, just the CDR3 is kept, 45 bases in frame from base 1. V is clipped by 3 bases and J by 4 bases, and the sequence between their germline boundaries is 16 bases long. The V and J genes are TRBV4-1 and TRBJ2-7; the D segment is perhaps TRBD1 or TRBD2, each sharing 6 matched bases. Sequencing was done on a sample of distant non-tumor lung tissue. This sequence originates from a man in his fifties or sixties with non-small cell lung cancer. CDR3 region: CASSHPGALSYEQYF. The DNA sequence follows: TGCGCCAGCAGCCACCCGGGGGCCCTTTCGTACGAGCAGTACTTC.